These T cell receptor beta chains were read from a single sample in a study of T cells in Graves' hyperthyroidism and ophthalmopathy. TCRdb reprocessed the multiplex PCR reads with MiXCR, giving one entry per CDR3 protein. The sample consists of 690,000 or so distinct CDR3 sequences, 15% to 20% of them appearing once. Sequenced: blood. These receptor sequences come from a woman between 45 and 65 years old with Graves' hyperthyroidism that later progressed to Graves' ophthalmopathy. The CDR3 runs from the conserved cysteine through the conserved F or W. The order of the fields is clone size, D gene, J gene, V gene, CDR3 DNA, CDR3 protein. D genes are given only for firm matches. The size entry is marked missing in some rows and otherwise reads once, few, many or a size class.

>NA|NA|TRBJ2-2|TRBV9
TGTGCCAGCAGCGTAGGAATGGGGTTTAACACCGGGGAGCTGTTTTTT
CASSVGMGFNTGELFF
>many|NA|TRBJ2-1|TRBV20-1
TGCAGTGCTAGAGATGGGTTGGGGGTCTACAATGAGCAGTTCTTC
CSARDGLGVYNEQFF
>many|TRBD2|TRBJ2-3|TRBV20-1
TGCAGTGCTACGGGGGGTGAAGATACGCAGTATTTT
CSATGGEDTQYF
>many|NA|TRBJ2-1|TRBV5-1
TGCGCCAGCAGCTTGTATCTGCCTGAGCAGTTCTTC
CASSLYLPEQFF
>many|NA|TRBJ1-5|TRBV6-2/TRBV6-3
TGTGCCAGCAGTTACGTGGGGGCCAATCAGCCCCAGCATTTT
CASSYVGANQPQHF
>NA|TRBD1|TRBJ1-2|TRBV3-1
TGTGCCAGCAGCCAAGGGACAGGGGGCTACTATGGCTACACCTTC
CASSQGTGGYYGYTF
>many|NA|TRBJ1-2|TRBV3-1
TGTGCCAGCAGCCCAGGGGCAGGGATCGAGGGCTACACCTTC
CASSPGAGIEGYTF
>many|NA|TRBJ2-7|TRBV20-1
TGCAGTGCAGAATATGACGAGCAGTACTTC
CSAEYDEQYF
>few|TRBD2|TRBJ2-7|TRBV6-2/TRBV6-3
TGTGCCAGCAGTGACATAGCGGGGGGGACCTACGAGCAGTACTTC
CASSDIAGGTYEQYF
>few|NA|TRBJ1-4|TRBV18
TGTGCCAGCTCACCACAGGGCGGGAATGAAAAACTGTTTTTT
CASSPQGGNEKLFF
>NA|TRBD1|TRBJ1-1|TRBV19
TGTGCCAGTACCCTAATGACAGGGGGCGGCACTGAAGCTTTCTTT
CASTLMTGGGTEAFF
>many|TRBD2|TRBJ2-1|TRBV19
TGTGCCAGTAGGCGGACTAGCGGGGGGGCCTCCTACAATGAGCAGTTCTTC
CASRRTSGGASYNEQFF